Reported below is one TCR beta chain. Germline CDR1 MGHRA, CDR2 YSYEKL. The CDR3 covers 16 residues. After removal of 1 base from V and 3 bases from J, the junction contained 8 bases not matched to a gene. Repertoires were generated with immunoSEQ multiplex PCR, while TCRdb's copy carries only in-frame clones and drops some. The sample has some 80,000 clones; 65% to 85% are singletons. The sample is drawn from a study of blood T cell repertoires in COVID-19. The gene calls are TRBV4-1 and TRBJ1-2; TRBD1 matches 7 bases. The source is a man in his fifties or sixties with active or convalescent COVID-19. What was sequenced was peripheral blood. The CDR3 coding sequence is TGCGCCAGCAGCCAAGGGACGGACAGGAACTACTATGGCTACACCTTC. This codes for CASSQGTDRNYYGYTF.